The clone carrying this T cell receptor beta chain was seen repeatedly, ten times or more. Its antigen is not known. This specimen belongs to a study of T cells in Graves' hyperthyroidism and ophthalmopathy. Study-wide results and caveats: Among clonotypes expanded in thyroid above 0.001, most were also found in blood. It was a median about 6.5 months before onset that the model predicted ophthalmopathy.

Amplified TCR beta CDR3 regions came from RNA transcripts. First-round RT-PCR targeting the TCR CDR3 was performed with the HTBI primer set. TCRdb independently ran MiXCR on the multiplex PCR reads; one entry per CDR3 protein. Among roughly 660,000 distinct CDR3 sequences listed, roughly 17% were seen once. Graves' hyperthyroidism was deemed stable absent ophthalmopathy progression within 18 months. This CDR3 has 16 amino acids. V was trimmed by 1 base and J by 5 bases, leaving 16 bases between them. CDR1 and CDR2 from the germline V gene are SGHAT and FQNNGV. The clonotype originates from a man in his fifties or sixties with Graves' hyperthyroidism. The sample was blood. The chain has TRBV11-2 and TRBJ2-3; D is unclear. In nucleotides, the CDR3 is TGTGCCAGCAGCTTAGGGCTACACAACGTCGTAGATACGCAGTATTTT. This codes for CASSLGLHNVVDTQYF. Together with reference TRBV11-2 and TRBJ2-3, the CDR3 gives the full variable domain: EAGVAQSPRYKIIEKRQSVAFWCNPISGHATLYWYQQILGQGPKLLIQFQNNGVVDDSQLPKDRFSAERLKGVDSTLKIQPAKLEDSAVYLCASSLGLHNVVDTQYFGPGTRLTVL.